The 21 T cell receptor beta chains presented below share a single source sample, sequenced in a study of T cells in localized non-small cell lung cancer. Assay used: immunoSEQ multiplex PCR; TCRdb lists only in-frame clones, some missing. This sample yields under 3,500 clones, of which around 20% are seen a single time; about 15% belongs to the top ten. Sequenced here: lung tumor tissue, sampled before any cancer treatment. These receptors came from a woman aged 40 to 75 with stage I lung adenocarcinoma.

A few counts support this clone. The CDR3, as DNA: TGTGCCAGTTCAGGACTAGCGGGGGATAACACCGGGGAGCTGTTTTTT. The encoded protein is CASSGLAGDNTGELFF. This rearrangement joins TRBV6-8 to TRBJ2-2; 13 bases line up with TRBD2. The CDR3 totals 16 residues. Germline CDR1 MNHGY, CDR2 SAAAGT. V dropped 9 bases and J dropped 2; count of bases not matched to a gene: 6.

In its sample, this clone is medium-sized. This rearrangement joins TRBV4-1 to TRBJ2-7; D call uncertain. V shed 0 bases and J shed 0 bases, with 12 bases lying between them. Germline values: CDR1 MGHRA, CDR2 YSYEKL. This CDR3 is 16 amino acids long. The CDR3: CASSQDSRSSSYEQYF. DNA of the CDR3: TGCGCCAGCAGCCAAGACTCCAGGTCGAGCTCCTACGAGCAGTACTTC.

J is TRBJ1-2 and V is TRBV18; D is perhaps TRBD1 (5 bases). This CDR3 spans 15 amino acids. Trimming removed 6 bases at V and 0 bases at J, with 14 bases between. CDR1 and CDR2 from the germline V gene are KGHSH and LQKENI. CDR3 protein: CASSPLGASNYGYTF. CDR3 DNA: TGTGCCAGCTCGCCCTTAGGGGCCTCTAACTATGGCTACACCTTC.

This clone was detected only a few times. The chain carries TRBV14 and TRBJ1-1; D is ambiguous. Trimming removed 4 bases from V and 6 bases from J, with 15 bases in between. Germline CDR1 reads SGHDN; CDR2 reads FVKESK. The length of the CDR3 is 14 residues. The DNA of the CDR3 is TGTGCCAGCAGCCCCCCCGGGGTTGGCGCTGAAGCTTTCTTT. This sequence encodes CASSPPGVGAEAFF. The full variable domain, in which reference TRBV14 and TRBJ1-1 provide the parts outside the CDR3, is EAGVTQFPSHSVIEKGQTVTLRCDPISGHDNLYWYRRVMGKEIKFLLHFVKESKQDESGMPNNRFLAERTGGTYSTLKVQPAELEDSGVYFCASSPPGVGAEAFFGQGTRLTVV.

This clone was seen only a few times. The chain employs TRBV9 and TRBJ1-6; the D is unclear. V lost 4 bases and J lost 14, with 13 bases in between. The germline V gene encodes CDR1 SGDLS and CDR2 YYNGEE. There are 12 residues in the CDR3. Here the CDR3 DNA reads TGTGCCAGCAGCTCAGACCGCATCACCCTCCACTTT. Protein: CASSSDRITLHF.

The chain uses TRBV4-1 and TRBJ1-5; D remains unclear. Germline-derived CDR1 and CDR2 are MGHRA and YSYEKL. The CDR3 contains 13 residues. The V end was cut by 4 bases, the J end by 7 bases, with 11 bases between. CDR3 loop: CASSRRVGQPQHF. The CDR3, as DNA: TGCGCCAGCAGCCGAAGGGTGGGGCAGCCCCAGCATTTT.

The rearrangement uses TRBV11-3 and TRBJ2-3; TRBD2 matches at 10 bases. This CDR3 contains 15 residues. CDR1 is SGHNT and CDR2 is YENEEA in the germline V gene. V lost 3 bases, J lost 4 bases, and 4 bases stayed unmatched. The CDR3 loop reads CASSLSGGASDTQYF. For the CDR3, the DNA is TGTGCCAGCAGCTTGAGCGGGGGGGCGTCAGATACGCAGTATTTT.

The gene calls are TRBV23-1 and TRBJ2-7, with a tentative D call TRBD2 (6 bases). TRBV23-1 counts as an open reading frame of uncertain function. The CDR3 length is 13 residues. V shed 2 bases and J shed 4 bases, with 9 bases lying between them. The CDR3 loop is CASSQEAGYEQYF. CDR3 DNA: TGCGCCAGCAGTCAAGAGGCGGGGTACGAGCAGTACTTC.

The rearrangement uses TRBV30 and TRBJ1-4, with 7 positions matching TRBD1. Germline V gives CDR1 GTSNPN, CDR2 SVGIG (reference sequence). The CDR3 runs 13 residues. V lost 4 bases to trimming and J lost 3 bases; unmatched junction nucleotides: 2. DNA for the CDR3: TGTGCCTGGAACAGGGGACCTAATGAAAAACTGTTTTTT. This encodes CAWNRGPNEKLFF.

CDR3 in amino acids: CASSQSSGNYGYTF. The DNA of the CDR3 is TGTGCCAGCAGCCAATCGTCAGGGAACTATGGCTACACCTTC. The rearrangement joins TRBV16 to TRBJ1-2; TRBD1 is a possible D gene (5 bases). The germline V gene encodes CDR1 KGHSY and CDR2 FQNENV. This CDR3 is 14 amino acids long. The germline V and J ends were trimmed by 0 bases and 2 bases, with 7 bases remaining between them.

This clone is a singleton in its sample. This chain uses TRBV18 with TRBJ2-2; D ambiguous. This CDR3 spans 13 amino acids. Per the germline V gene, CDR1 is KGHSH and CDR2 is LQKENI. The ends were cut back, 3 bases at V and 0 bases at J, with 2 bases in the middle. This CDR3 reads CASSPANTGELFF. CDR3 nucleotide sequence: TGTGCCAGCTCACCGGCGAACACCGGGGAGCTGTTTTTT.

V usage is TRBV19 and J usage is TRBJ1-5, with D maybe TRBD1 (5 bases). The germline CDR1 and CDR2 sequences are LNHDA and SQIVND (reference sequence). Deletions cut 0 bases from V and 5 bases from J, with 11 bases between. CDR3 size: 15 residues. CDR3 DNA: TGTGCCAGTAGTATAGATGGCCAGGGCCATCAGCCCCAGCATTTT. Its protein product is CASSIDGQGHQPQHF.

Comments on this clone: The junction departs from germline at one end; a sequencing error may be responsible. J is TRBJ1-2 and V is TRBV11-3; 8 nucleotides line up with TRBD1. Germline V gene sequence: CDR1 SGHNT, CDR2 YENEEA. The CDR3 covers 15 residues. The CDR3 here is CASRPRTGGDYSYTF. The CDR3 DNA reads TGTGCCAGCAGACCCAGAACAGGGGGTGACTATAGCTACACCTTC. The full variable domain, with the rest looked up from reference TRBV11-3 and TRBJ1-2, is EAGVVQSPRYKIIEKKQPVAFWCNPISGHNTLYWYLQNLGQGPELLIRYENEEAVDDSQLPKDRFSAERLKGVDSTLKIQPAELGDSAVYLCASRPRTGGDYSYTFGSGTRLTVV.

V and J are TRBV29-1 and TRBJ1-4; TRBD1 is a possible D gene (5 bases). With 5 bases removed from V and 8 bases from J, the gap between germline ends came to 12 bases. Germline V CDR1 and CDR2: SQVTM, ANQGSEA. There are 12 residues in the CDR3. CDR3 nucleotide sequence: TGCAGCGTTCGGGGGGAAGGGGAAAAACTGTTTTTT. Translated: CSVRGEGEKLFF.

This clone has only a few counts. V usage is TRBV19 and J usage is TRBJ1-2, with 7 bases aligning to TRBD1. This CDR3 contains 14 residues. CDR1 LNHDA and CDR2 SQIVND come from the germline V gene (reference sequence). J lost 2 bases, V lost 6 bases, and 6 bases had no gene match. The CDR3 here is CASRTQGRNYGYTF. As DNA, the CDR3 is TGTGCCAGTAGGACACAGGGGCGGAACTATGGCTACACCTTC.

This clone was observed a few times. The gene calls are TRBV9 and TRBJ1-5, with D possibly being TRBD1 (5 bases). The CDR3 has 14 residues. V was pared by 3 bases and J by 1 base, with 8 bases between. From germline, CDR1 is SGDLS and CDR2 YYNGEE. The CDR3 sequence is CASSGGHSNQPQHF. The CDR3 DNA sequence: TGTGCCAGCAGCGGCGGACACAGCAATCAGCCCCAGCATTTT.

This clone turned up a few times. This chain joins TRBV2 and TRBJ1-4; 8 nucleotides agree with TRBD1. The CDR3 runs to 14 residues. Germline-derived CDR1 and CDR2 are SNHLY and FYNNEI. Losses at the gene ends were 6 bases for V and 7 bases for J; bases not matched to a gene: 7. CDR3 nucleotides: TGTGCCAGCAGCCAGGGGGCCGTCGGTGAAAAACTGTTTTTT. Encoded protein: CASSQGAVGEKLFF.

In its sample, this clone was seen a few times. The chain has TRBV9 and TRBJ1-4, with a tentative D call TRBD1 (6 bases). Trimming removed 4 bases at V and 3 bases at J, with 13 bases between. The length of the CDR3 is 15 residues. Germline CDR1 and CDR2: SGDLS and YYNGEE. The CDR3 bases are TGTGCCAGCAGCCCCCGGACAGTACCTAATGAAAAACTGTTTTTT. Its protein is CASSPRTVPNEKLFF.

The chain joins TRBV19 to TRBJ1-2; 10 bases fit TRBD1. CDR3 length: 15 residues. Trimming removed 5 bases from V and 4 bases from J; junction bases left unmatched: 7. Germline V gene sequence: CDR1 LNHDA, CDR2 SQIVND (reference sequence). CDR3 DNA: TGTGCCAGTAGTTTCCGGACAGGGGGTAGCTATGGCTACACCTTC. As protein: CASSFRTGGSYGYTF.

The chain is built from TRBV11-3 and TRBJ1-3, with 8 bases lining up with TRBD1. The trim removed 5 bases at V and 4 bases at J, leaving 7 bases unmatched. This CDR3 has 15 amino acids. CDR1 SGHNT and CDR2 YENEEA come from the germline V gene. The CDR3 DNA reads as TGTGCCAGCAGCGCCCAGGGGGCGCGGGGAAACACCATATATTTT. Translated: CASSAQGARGNTIYF.

J is TRBJ2-3 and V is TRBV11-3; 7 nucleotides line up with TRBD2. V was pared by 5 bases and J by 2 bases, with 7 bases of the junction left unmatched. The CDR3 runs 15 residues. Germline V lookup: CDR1 SGHNT, CDR2 YENEEA. The chain's CDR3 is CASSPGDYYTDTQYF. CDR3 in DNA: TGTGCCAGCAGCCCGGGGGACTATTACACAGATACGCAGTATTTT.